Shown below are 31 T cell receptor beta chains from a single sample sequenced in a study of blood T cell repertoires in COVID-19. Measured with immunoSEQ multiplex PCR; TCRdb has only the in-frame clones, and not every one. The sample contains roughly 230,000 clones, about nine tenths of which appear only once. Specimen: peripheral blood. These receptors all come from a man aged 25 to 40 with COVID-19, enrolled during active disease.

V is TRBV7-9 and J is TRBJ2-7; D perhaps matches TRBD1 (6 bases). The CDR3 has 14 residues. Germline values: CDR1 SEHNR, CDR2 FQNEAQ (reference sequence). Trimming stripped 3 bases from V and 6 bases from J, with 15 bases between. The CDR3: CASSFGQQGLEQYF. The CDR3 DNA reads TGTGCCAGCAGCTTTGGCCAACAGGGTCTCGAGCAGTACTTC.

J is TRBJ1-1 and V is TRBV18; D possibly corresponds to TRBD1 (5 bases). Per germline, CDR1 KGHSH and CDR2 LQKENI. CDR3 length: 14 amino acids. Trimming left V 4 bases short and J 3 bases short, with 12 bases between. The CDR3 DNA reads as TGTGCCAGCTCACAGGGGTATGGGGACACTGAAGCTTTCTTT. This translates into CASSQGYGDTEAFF. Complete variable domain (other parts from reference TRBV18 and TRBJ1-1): NAGVMQNPRHLVRRRGQEARLRCSPMKGHSHVYWYRQLPEEGLKFMVYLQKENIIDESGMPKERFSAEFPKEGPSILRIQQVVRGDSAAYFCASSQGYGDTEAFFGQGTRLTVV.

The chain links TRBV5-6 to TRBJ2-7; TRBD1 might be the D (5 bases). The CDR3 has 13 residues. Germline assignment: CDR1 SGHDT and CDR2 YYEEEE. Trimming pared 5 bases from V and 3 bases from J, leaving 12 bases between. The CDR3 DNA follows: TGTGCCAGCAGATCCAGGACATTCTACGAGCAGTACTTC. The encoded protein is CASRSRTFYEQYF.

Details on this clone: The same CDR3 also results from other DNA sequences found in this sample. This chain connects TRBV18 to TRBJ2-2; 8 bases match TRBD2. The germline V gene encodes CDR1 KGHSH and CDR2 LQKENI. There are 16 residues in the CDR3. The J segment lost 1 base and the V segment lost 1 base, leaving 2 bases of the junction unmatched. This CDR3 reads CASSPRSGGNTGELFF. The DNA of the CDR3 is TGTGCCAGCTCACCACGCAGCGGGGGGAACACCGGGGAGCTGTTTTTT.

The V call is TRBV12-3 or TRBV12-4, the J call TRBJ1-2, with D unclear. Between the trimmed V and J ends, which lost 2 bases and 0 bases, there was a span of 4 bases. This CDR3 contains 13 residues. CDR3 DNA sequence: TGTGCCAGCAGTTTACCAGCTAACTATGGCTACACCTTC. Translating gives CASSLPANYGYTF.

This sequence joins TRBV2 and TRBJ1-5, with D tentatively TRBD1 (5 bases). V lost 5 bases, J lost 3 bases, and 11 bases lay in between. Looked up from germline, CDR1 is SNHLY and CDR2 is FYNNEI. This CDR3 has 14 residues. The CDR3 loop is CASSTDSYNQPQHF. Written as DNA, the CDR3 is TGTGCCAGCAGTACAGACAGTTACAATCAGCCCCAGCATTTT. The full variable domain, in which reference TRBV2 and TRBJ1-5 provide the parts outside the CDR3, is EPEVTQTPSHQVTQMGQEVILRCVPISNHLYFYWYRQILGQKVEFLVSFYNNEISEKSEIFDDQFSVERPDGSNFTLKIRSTKLEDSAMYFCASSTDSYNQPQHFGDGTRLSIL.

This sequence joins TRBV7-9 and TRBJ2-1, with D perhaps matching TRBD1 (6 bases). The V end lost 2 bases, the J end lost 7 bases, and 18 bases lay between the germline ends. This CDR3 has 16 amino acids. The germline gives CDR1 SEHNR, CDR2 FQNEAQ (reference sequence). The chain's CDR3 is CASSLTTGNLLNEQFF. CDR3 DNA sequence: TGTGCCAGCAGCTTAACTACAGGGAACCTCTTGAATGAGCAGTTCTTC. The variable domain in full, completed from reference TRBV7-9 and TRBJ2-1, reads DTGVSQNPRHKITKRGQNVTFRCDPISEHNRLYWYRQTLGQGPEFLTYFQNEAQLEKSRLLSDRFSAERPKGSFSTLEIQRTEQGDSAMYLCASSLTTGNLLNEQFFGPGTRLTVL.

CDR3 coding DNA: TGTGCCAGCAGCCAAAGCGGGGGATACAATGAGCAGTTCTTC. Translating it yields CASSQSGGYNEQFF. V gene TRBV11-2 combines with J gene TRBJ2-1; 8 positions match TRBD2. The germline V gene encodes CDR1 SGHAT and CDR2 FQNNGV. V was pared by 5 bases and J by 4 bases, with 4 bases of the junction left unmatched. The CDR3 loop spans 14 amino acids. Full variable domain (remainder filled in from reference TRBV11-2 and TRBJ2-1): EAGVAQSPRYKIIEKRQSVAFWCNPISGHATLYWYQQILGQGPKLLIQFQNNGVVDDSQLPKDRFSAERLKGVDSTLKIQPAKLEDSAVYLCASSQSGGYNEQFFGPGTRLTVL.

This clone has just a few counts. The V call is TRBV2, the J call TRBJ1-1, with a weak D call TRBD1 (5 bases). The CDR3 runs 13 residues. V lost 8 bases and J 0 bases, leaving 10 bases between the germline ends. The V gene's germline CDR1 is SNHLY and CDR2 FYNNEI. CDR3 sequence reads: CASGQFMNTEAFF. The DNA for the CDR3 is TGTGCCAGCGGACAATTCATGAACACTGAAGCTTTCTTT.

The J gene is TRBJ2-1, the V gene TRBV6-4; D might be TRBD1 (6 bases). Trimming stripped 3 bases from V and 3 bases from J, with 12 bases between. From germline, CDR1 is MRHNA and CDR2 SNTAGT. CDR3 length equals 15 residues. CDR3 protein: CASSEETGGYNEQFF. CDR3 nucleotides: TGTGCCAGCAGTGAAGAGACAGGAGGCTACAATGAGCAGTTCTTC.

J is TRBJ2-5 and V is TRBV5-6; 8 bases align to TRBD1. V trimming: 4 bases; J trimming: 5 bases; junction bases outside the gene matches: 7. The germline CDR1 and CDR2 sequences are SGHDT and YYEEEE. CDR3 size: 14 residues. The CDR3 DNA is TGTGCCAGCAGCCGGACAGGGCTTGAGGAGACCCAGTACTTC. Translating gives CASSRTGLEETQYF.

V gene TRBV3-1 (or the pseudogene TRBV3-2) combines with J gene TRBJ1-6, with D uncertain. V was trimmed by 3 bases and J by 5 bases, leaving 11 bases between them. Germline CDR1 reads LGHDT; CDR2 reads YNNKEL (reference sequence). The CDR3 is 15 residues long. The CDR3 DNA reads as TGTGCCAGCAGCCAGGGTTCAGGTGATAATTCACCCCTCCACTTT. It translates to CASSQGSGDNSPLHF.

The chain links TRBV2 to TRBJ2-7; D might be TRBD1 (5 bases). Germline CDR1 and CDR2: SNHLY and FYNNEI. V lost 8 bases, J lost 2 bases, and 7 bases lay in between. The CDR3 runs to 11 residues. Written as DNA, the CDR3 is TGTGCCAGCGGGGCCACCTACGAGCAGTACTTC. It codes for CASGATYEQYF. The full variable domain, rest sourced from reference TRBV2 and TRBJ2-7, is EPEVTQTPSHQVTQMGQEVILRCVPISNHLYFYWYRQILGQKVEFLVSFYNNEISEKSEIFDDQFSVERPDGSNFTLKIRSTKLEDSAMYFCASGATYEQYFGPGTRLTVT.

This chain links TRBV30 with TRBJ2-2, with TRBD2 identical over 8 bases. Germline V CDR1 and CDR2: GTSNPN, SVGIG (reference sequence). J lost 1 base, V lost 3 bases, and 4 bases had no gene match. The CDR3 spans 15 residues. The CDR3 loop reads CAWRGLGQNTGELFF. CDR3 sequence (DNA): TGTGCCTGGAGGGGACTAGGACAGAACACCGGGGAGCTGTTTTTT.

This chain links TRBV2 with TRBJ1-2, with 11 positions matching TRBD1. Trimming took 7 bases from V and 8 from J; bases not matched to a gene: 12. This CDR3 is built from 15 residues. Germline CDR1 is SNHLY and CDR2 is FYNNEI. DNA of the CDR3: TGTGCCAGCAACTATCCCGGGACAGGGGGAGGAGGCTACACCTTC. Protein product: CASNYPGTGGGGYTF.

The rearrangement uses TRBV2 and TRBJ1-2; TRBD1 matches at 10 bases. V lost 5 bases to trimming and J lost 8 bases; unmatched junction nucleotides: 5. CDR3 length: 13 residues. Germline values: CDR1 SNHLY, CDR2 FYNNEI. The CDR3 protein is CASSPGTGDGYTF. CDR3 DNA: TGTGCCAGCAGTCCCGGGACAGGGGACGGCTACACCTTC.

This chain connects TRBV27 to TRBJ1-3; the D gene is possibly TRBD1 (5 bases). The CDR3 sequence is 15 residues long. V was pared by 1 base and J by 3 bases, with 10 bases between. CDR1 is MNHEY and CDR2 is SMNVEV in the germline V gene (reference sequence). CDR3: CASSLFGDFGNTIYF. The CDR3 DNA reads TGTGCCAGCAGTTTATTCGGGGACTTTGGAAACACCATATATTTT.

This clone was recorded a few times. This CDR3 reads CAWSVQGGSNTIYF. As DNA, the CDR3 is TGTGCCTGGAGTGTACAAGGAGGAAGCAACACCATATATTTT. The chain links TRBV30 to TRBJ1-3; D is ambiguous. Deletions cut 0 bases from V and 7 bases from J, with 13 bases between. The CDR3 sequence is 14 residues long. Germline V CDR1 and CDR2: GTSNPN, SVGIG (reference sequence).

Written as DNA, the CDR3 is TGTGCCAGCTCACCGCCCGGGACAGGGCATGGCTACACCTTC. This codes for CASSPPGTGHGYTF. The chain combines TRBV18 with TRBJ1-2; 9 bases map to TRBD1. Per the germline V gene, CDR1 is KGHSH and CDR2 is LQKENI. The CDR3 is made up of 14 amino acids. Trimming removed 3 bases from V and 6 bases from J; junction bases left unmatched: 5.

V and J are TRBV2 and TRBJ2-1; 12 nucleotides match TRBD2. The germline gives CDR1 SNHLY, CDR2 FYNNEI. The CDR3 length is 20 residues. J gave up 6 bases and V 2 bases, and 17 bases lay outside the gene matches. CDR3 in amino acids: CASSENGASGGGEGRNEQFF. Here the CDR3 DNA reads TGTGCCAGCAGTGAAAATGGGGCTAGCGGGGGGGGAGAGGGCCGCAATGAGCAGTTCTTC.

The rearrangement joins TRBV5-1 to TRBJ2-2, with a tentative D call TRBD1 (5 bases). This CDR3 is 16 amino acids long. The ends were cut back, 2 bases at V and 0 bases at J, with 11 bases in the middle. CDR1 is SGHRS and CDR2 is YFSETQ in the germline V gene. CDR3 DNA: TGCGCCAGCAGCTTCTGGGGCGACGCGAACACCGGGGAGCTGTTTTTT. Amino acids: CASSFWGDANTGELFF.

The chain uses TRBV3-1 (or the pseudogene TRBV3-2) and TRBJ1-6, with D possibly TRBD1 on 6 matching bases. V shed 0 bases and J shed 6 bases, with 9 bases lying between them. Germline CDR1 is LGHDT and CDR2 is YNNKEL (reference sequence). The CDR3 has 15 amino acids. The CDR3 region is CASSQDSRGNSPLHF. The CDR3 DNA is TGTGCCAGCAGCCAAGATAGCAGGGGTAATTCACCCCTCCACTTT.

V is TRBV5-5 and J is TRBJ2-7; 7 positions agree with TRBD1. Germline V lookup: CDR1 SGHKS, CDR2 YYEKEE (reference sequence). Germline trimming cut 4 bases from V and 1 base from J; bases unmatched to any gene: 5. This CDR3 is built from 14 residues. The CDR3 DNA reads TGTGCCAGCAGCCATCCAGGGGGTTCCTACGAGCAGTACTTC. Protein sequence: CASSHPGGSYEQYF.

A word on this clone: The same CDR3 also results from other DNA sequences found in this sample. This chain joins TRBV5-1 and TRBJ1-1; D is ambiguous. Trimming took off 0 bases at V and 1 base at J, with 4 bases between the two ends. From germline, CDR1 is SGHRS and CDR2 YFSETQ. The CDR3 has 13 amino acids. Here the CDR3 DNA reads TGCGCCAGCAGCTTGGCCCAGAACACTGAAGCTTTCTTT. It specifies CASSLAQNTEAFF.

CDR3 sequence reads: CASTDVRATNEKLFF. For the CDR3, the DNA is TGTGCCAGTACCGATGTGAGGGCAACTAATGAAAAACTGTTTTTT. V is TRBV19 and J is TRBJ1-4; no firm D call. CDR1 is LNHDA, CDR2 SQIVND, per germline (reference sequence). The CDR3 totals 15 residues. V was clipped by 7 bases and J by 0 bases, with 12 bases between them.

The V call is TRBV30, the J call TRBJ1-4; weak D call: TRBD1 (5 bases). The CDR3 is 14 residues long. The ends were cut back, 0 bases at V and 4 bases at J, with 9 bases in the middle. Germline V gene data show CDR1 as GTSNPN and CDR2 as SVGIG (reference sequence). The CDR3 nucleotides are TGTGCCTGGAGTGTGTTCAGGGATAATGAAAAACTGTTTTTT. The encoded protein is CAWSVFRDNEKLFF.

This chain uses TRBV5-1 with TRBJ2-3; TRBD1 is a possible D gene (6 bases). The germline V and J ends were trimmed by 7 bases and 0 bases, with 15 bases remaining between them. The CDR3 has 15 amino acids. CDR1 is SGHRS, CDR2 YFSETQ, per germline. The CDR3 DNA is TGCGCCAGCCGGAGGACAGCCCCTAGCACAGATACGCAGTATTTT. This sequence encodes CASRRTAPSTDTQYF.

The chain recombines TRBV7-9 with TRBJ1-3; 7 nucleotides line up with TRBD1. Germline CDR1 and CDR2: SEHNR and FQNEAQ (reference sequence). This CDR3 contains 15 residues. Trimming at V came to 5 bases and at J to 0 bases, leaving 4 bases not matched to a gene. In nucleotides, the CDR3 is TGTGCCAGCAGCACCTGGGACAGCTCTGGAAACACCATATATTTT. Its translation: CASSTWDSSGNTIYF.

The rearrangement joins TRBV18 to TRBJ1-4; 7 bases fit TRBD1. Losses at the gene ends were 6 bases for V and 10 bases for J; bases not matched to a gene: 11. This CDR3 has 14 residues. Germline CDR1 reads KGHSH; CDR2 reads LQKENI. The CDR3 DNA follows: TGTGCCAGCTCCCCGGGACAGCCCAACGTAAAACTGTTTTTT. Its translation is CASSPGQPNVKLFF. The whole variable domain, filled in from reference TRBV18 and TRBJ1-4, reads NAGVMQNPRHLVRRRGQEARLRCSPMKGHSHVYWYRQLPEEGLKFMVYLQKENIIDESGMPKERFSAEFPKEGPSILRIQQVVRGDSAAYFCASSPGQPNVKLFFGSGTQLSVL.

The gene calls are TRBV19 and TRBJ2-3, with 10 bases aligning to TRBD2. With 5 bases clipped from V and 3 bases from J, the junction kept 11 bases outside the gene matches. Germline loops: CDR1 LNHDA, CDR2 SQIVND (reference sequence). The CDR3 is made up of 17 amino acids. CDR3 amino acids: CASSSPGLAYGTDTQYF. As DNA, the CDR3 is TGTGCCAGTAGTTCACCGGGACTAGCGTATGGTACAGATACGCAGTATTTT.

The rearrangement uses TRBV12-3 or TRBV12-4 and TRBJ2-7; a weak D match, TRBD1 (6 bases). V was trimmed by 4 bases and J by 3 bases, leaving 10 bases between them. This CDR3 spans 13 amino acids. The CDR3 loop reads CASSSGTIYEQYF. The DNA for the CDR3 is TGTGCCAGCAGTTCCGGGACAATCTACGAGCAGTACTTC.